The TCR beta chain under discussion was sequenced for a study of blood T cell repertoires in COVID-19 (dated by TCRdb to about 2020). Regarding the complete study: The collaborator samples originated in the United States, Italy and Spain and spanned the acute and convalescent phases of COVID-19. The prospective study material was composed of cDNA or gDNA derived from T cells, B-cell-depleted T cells, or PBMCs. Subjects who had been exposed to COVID-19, were actively infected with it, or had recovered from it provided the deeply sampled blood TCRbeta repertoires that made up the dataset. The repertoires were released in a freely available public database intended as a resource for research on the immune response to SARS-CoV-2. The samples were drawn from the first 160 participants of the ongoing ImmuneRACE study and from under 1,500 subjects provided by 6 global collaborators. A de-identified subject ID, COVID-19 status, age in years and sex were almost always included in the sample metadata. Where HLA class I and class II types were available, the types were taken from metadata supplied by the sample provider, not from assay-based typing. What the authors observed across the whole study: Clinical and demographic metadata were provided uncurated, with the amount varying by source and participant.

TCRbeta CDR3 regions were amplified from genomic DNA by means of the immunoSEQ Assay, a bias-controlled multiplex PCR. Processing in the source paper ran as follows. The number of nucleated cells in each sample was estimated by amplification of reference gene primers within the assay. To quantify the absolute abundance of each unique TCRbeta CDR3 rearrangement, sequence reads were collapsed and filtered. For each sample, productive Simpson clonality was calculated by taking the square root of Simpson's diversity index across productive rearrangements. In TCRdb, the immuneACCESS table is reduced to in-frame sequences with V and J assigned. These tables do not hold every clone; where another copy was compared, an unresolved V gene accounts for under half, and the others remain unexplained. V and J calls and clone size are given by that table; D and trimming were obtained from the DNA. The sample includes about 93,000 clones, with approximately 87% observed a single time. The top ten hold approximately 1.5% of the sample.

This clone was picked up one time. Its antigen is still unknown. The junction differs from germline at one of its ends, possibly a read error. Collaborating institutions collected whole blood in K2EDTA tubes following their own protocols. For TCRbeta analysis, collaborators shipped samples in one of three forms: frozen whole blood, isolated PBMCs, or DNA extracted from either of those sample types. The CDR3 runs 17 amino acids, cysteine and phenylalanine included. CDR3 DNA is the only sequence kept; it has 51 bases, read in frame from the first base. CDR1 and CDR2 (LNHDA, SQIVND) derive from the germline V gene (reference sequence).

The V and J segments used are TRBV19 and TRBJ2-1, with TRBD1 tentatively as D gene (6 bases match). This TCR was sampled from a human donor with active COVID-19. The donor label of this sample is uncertain. Source material: peripheral blood. This receptor carries the CDR3 CASSIVGGRRSDNEQFF. The DNA sequence reads TGTGCCAGTAGTATCGTAGGGGGTAGGCGCTCCGACAATGAGCAGTTCTTC. The full variable domain, completed from the reference TRBV19 and TRBJ2-1 proteins outside the CDR3, reads DGGITQSPKYLFRKEGQNVTLSCEQNLNHDAMYWYRQDPGQGLRLIYYSQIVNDFQKGDIAEGYSVSREKKESFPLTVTSAQKNPTAFYLCASSIVGGRRSDNEQFFGPGTRLTVL.